This T cell receptor (beta chain) was sequenced for a study of technical replicates of blood from a few donors. Method: immunoSEQ multiplex PCR; TCRdb's copy keeps in-frame clones and lacks some. The table lists 100,000 or so clones, just over 95% of them singletons. There are 15 residues in the CDR3. V lost 6 bases to trimming and J lost 0 bases; unmatched junction nucleotides: 7. CDR1 is LGHNA, CDR2 YNFKEQ, per germline. The sample taken for sequencing was T cells isolated from PBMCs. The source of this sequence is a human donor in good health. The rearrangement joins TRBV4-2 to TRBJ2-7; 8 bases are shared with TRBD1. In DNA, the CDR3 is TGTGCCAGCAGTCAGACAGGGGCCGGCTCCTACGAGCAGTACTTC. Translation: CASSQTGAGSYEQYF.